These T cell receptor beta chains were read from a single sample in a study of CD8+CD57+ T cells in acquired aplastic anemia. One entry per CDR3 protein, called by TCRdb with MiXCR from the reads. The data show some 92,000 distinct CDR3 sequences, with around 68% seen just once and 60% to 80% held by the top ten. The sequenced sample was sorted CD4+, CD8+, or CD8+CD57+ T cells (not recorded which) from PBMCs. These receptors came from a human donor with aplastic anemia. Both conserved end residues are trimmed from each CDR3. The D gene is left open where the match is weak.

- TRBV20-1 SLTGQLNTEAF
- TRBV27 ASSSQGSGNTIY
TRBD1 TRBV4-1 ASSSWTGGNSPLH
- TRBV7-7 ASSSDGETQY
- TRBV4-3 ASSPQSGTSRGAF
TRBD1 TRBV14 ANRTGGEQY
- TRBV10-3 AIRLDRYTEAF
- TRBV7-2 ASSVEGSWGGGTDTQY
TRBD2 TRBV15 ATSRVAGGTDTQY
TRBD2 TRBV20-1 SADQLGRAVNEQF
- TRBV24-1 ATSGYTDTQY
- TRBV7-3 ASSLAGSHEQY
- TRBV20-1 SASSGTETQY
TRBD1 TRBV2 ASSEWTGGVGYT
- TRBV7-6 ASSRPPVGAEAF
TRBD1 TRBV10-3 AIREGDIVGQTNQPQH
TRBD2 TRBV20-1 SASQSSWVAGRTDTQY
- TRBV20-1 SARGSTEAF
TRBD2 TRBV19 ASSMQLAGVGETQY
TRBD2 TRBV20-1 SAIAGGLGEQY
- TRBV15 ATSRAPKEVGTQY
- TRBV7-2 ASSRMGDTQY
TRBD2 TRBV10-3 AVSPSGPYEQY
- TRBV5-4 ASSLFPEGGTDTQY
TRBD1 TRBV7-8 ASSSGTGDYGYT
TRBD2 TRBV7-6 ASSKSGGSSYEQY
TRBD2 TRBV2 ASSKSGGIYNEQF
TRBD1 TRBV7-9 ASSHRGTDTQY
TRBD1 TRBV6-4 ASTQGGRTDTQY
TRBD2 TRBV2 ASSDPSGRDRSSYNEQF
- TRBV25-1 ASSGRDSRVYEQY
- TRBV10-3 AISERGLEQF
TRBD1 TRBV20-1 SAGTGFSNSPLH
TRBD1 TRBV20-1 SLDRGLSYEQY
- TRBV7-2 ASSSQTGYEQY
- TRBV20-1 SATPIGGGAFYGYT
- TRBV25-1 ASRNRGVGEKLF
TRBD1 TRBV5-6 ASSLRSVGQNNEQF
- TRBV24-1 ATSDAAAAEAF
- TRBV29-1 SVSGLMNTEAF
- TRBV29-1 SVYRDQRRKGYEQF
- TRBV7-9 ASSLIVNTEAF
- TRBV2 ASSEAEISYNSPLH
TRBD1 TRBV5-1 ASSLWDSSNQPQH
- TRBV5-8 ASSLVGGPQSPLH
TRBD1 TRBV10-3 ATRGDRGNSPLH
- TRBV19 ASRGRGSGETQY
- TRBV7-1 ASGHARQRKSLEQY
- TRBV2 ASPGQGGEGTQY
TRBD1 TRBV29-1 SVRQGSTDTQY
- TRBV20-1 SARELGLSHWDEQF
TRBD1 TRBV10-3 ASRGGGTEAF
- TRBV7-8 ASSFGELF